Sequencing of this T cell receptor (beta chain) was carried out in a study of blood T cell repertoires in COVID-19. Study at large: The samples span acute and convalescent COVID-19 from the United States, Italy and Spain. T cells, B-cell-depleted T cells, or PBMCs provided the cDNA or gDNA that served as material.

The CDR3 runs 16 residues. With 0 bases removed from V and 6 bases from J, the gap between germline ends came to 17 bases. The germline V gene has CDR1 SGHRS and CDR2 YFSETQ. Per the authors' pipeline: Amplification of reference gene primers was used by the study to estimate nucleated cell counts. Sequencing was performed with immunoSEQ multiplex PCR; in TCRdb, only in-frame clones are kept and a portion is missing. For V, J and clone size, that table is used; D and trimming come from the DNA. Seen here are 90,000 to 100,000 clones, about 85% observed once, and the top ten hold 9.5% to 15%. The clonotype was recovered from a human donor in a cohort sampled during active COVID-19. This sequence joins TRBV5-1 and TRBJ2-3, with TRBD1 as a possible D gene (5 bases). Material: peripheral blood. The CDR3 protein is CASSLARQGMFDTQYF. CDR3 coding DNA: TGCGCCAGCAGCTTGGCCCGCCAGGGTATGTTTGATACGCAGTATTTT.